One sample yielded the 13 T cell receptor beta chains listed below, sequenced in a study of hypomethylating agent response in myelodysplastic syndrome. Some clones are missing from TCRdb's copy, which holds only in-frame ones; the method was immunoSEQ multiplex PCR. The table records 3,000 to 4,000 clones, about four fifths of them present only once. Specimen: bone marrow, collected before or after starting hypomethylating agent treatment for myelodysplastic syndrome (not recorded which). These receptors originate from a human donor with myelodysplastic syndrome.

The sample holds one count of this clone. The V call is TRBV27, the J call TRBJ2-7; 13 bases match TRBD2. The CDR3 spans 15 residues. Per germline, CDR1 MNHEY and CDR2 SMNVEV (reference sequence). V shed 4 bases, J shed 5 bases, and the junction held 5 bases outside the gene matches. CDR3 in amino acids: CASSYAGLAGDEQYF. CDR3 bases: TGTGCCAGCAGTTACGCAGGACTAGCGGGGGACGAGCAGTACTTC.

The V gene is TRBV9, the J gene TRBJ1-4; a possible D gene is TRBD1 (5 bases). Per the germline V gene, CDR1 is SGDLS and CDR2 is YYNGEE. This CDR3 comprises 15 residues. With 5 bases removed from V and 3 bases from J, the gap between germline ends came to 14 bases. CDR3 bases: TGTGCCAGCAGAAATCGGCAGGGTCCTAATGAAAAACTGTTTTTT. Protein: CASRNRQGPNEKLFF.

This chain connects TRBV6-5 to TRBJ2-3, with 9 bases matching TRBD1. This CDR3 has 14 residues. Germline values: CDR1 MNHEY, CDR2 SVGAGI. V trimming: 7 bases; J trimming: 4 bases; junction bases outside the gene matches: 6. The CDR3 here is CASKRDRVSDTQYF. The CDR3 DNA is TGTGCCAGCAAGCGGGACAGGGTTTCAGATACGCAGTATTTT.

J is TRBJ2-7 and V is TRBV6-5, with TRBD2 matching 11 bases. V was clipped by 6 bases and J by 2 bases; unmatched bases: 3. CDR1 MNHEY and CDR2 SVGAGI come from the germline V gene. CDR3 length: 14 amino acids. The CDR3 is CASRMTSGAYEQYF. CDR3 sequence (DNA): TGTGCCAGCAGGATGACTAGCGGGGCCTACGAGCAGTACTTC.

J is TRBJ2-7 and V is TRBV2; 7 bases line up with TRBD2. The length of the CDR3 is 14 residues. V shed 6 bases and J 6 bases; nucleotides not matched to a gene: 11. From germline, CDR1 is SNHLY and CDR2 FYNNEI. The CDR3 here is CASSRPVGTIEQYF. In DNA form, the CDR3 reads TGTGCCAGCAGCAGACCCGTTGGGACTATCGAGCAGTACTTC.

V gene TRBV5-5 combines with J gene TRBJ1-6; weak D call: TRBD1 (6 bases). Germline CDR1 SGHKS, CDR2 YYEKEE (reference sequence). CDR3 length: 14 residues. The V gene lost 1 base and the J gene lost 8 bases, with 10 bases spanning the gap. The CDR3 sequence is CASSLWDTDSPLHF. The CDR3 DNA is TGTGCCAGCAGCTTGTGGGACACCGATTCACCCCTCCACTTT.

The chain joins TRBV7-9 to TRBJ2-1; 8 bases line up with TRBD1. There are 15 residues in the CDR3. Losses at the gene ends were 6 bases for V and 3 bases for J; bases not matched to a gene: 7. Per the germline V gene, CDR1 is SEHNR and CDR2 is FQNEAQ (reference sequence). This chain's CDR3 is CASSRAGGDYNEQFF. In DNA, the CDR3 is TGTGCCAGCAGTCGCGCAGGGGGCGACTACAATGAGCAGTTCTTC.

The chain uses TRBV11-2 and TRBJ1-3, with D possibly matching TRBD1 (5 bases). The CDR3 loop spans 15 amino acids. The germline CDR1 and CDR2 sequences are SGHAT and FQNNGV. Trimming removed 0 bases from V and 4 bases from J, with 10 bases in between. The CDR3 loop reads CASSLDPGKGNTIYF. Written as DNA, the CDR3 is TGTGCCAGCAGCTTAGATCCAGGGAAGGGAAACACCATATATTTT.

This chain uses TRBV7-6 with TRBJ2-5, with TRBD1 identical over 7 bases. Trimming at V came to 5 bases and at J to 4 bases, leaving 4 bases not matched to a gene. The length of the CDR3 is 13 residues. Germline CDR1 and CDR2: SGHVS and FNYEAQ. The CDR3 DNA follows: TGTGCCAGCAGCCAACGACAGGGAGAGACCCAGTACTTC. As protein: CASSQRQGETQYF.

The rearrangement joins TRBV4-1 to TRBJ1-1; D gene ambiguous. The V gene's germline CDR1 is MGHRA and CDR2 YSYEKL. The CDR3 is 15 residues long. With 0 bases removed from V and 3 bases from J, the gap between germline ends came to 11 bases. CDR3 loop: CASSQERITDTEAFF. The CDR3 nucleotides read TGCGCCAGCAGCCAAGAAAGGATCACGGACACTGAAGCTTTCTTT.

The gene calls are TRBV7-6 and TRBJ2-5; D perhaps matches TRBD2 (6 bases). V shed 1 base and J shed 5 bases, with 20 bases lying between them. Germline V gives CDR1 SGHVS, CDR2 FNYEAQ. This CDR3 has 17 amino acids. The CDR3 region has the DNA TGTGCCAGCAGCTTAGGGGGGAATAGCGGTGGCGTGGAGACCCAGTACTTC. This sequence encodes CASSLGGNSGGVETQYF.

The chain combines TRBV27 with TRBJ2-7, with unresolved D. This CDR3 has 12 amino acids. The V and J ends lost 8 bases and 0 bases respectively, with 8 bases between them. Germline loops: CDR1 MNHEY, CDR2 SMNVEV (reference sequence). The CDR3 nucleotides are TGTGCCAGCTTTTCAAGCTCCTACGAGCAGTACTTC. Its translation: CASFSSSYEQYF.

The CDR3 is CAISDSTVPSSYNSPLHF. CDR3 nucleotides: TGTGCCATCAGTGACTCGACAGTTCCAAGCTCCTATAATTCACCCCTCCACTTT. The chain carries TRBV10-3 and TRBJ1-6, with a weak D call TRBD1 (5 bases). From germline, CDR1 is ENHRY and CDR2 SYGVKD. The CDR3 has 18 amino acids. V was pared by 3 bases and J by 0 bases, with 15 bases between.